This T cell receptor beta chain stems from a study of T cells in Graves' hyperthyroidism and ophthalmopathy. Using RNA transcripts as the source, TCR beta CDR3 regions were amplified. Using the HTBI primer set, a first-round RT-PCR was run on the TCR CDR3. TCRdb recomputed calls from the multiplex PCR reads with MiXCR, one row per CDR3 protein. Of 300,000 to 450,000 distinct CDR3 sequences listed, 20% to 25% are singletons. This clonotype was detected only a few times. Its antigen is not known. For Graves' hyperthyroidism to be stable, ophthalmopathy could not progress within 18 months. For the diagnoses, clinical symptoms, serum thyroxine and TRAb, thyroid ultrasound and orbital computed tomography were used. Findings of the study overall: Ophthalmopathy was distinguished from stable hyperthyroidism by 13 V-J signatures.

The CDR3 runs 14 residues. Trimming cost V 4 bases and J 4 bases, with 13 bases left between them. Looked up from germline, CDR1 is MNHEY and CDR2 is SMNVEV (reference sequence). Sequenced: blood. The source of this sequence is a man aged 45-65 years with Graves' hyperthyroidism. The chain links TRBV27 to TRBJ1-2; D uncertain. CDR3 sequence reads: CASSSSGGLYGYTF. Here the CDR3 DNA reads TGTGCCAGCAGTTCCTCTGGCGGCCTCTATGGCTACACCTTC.